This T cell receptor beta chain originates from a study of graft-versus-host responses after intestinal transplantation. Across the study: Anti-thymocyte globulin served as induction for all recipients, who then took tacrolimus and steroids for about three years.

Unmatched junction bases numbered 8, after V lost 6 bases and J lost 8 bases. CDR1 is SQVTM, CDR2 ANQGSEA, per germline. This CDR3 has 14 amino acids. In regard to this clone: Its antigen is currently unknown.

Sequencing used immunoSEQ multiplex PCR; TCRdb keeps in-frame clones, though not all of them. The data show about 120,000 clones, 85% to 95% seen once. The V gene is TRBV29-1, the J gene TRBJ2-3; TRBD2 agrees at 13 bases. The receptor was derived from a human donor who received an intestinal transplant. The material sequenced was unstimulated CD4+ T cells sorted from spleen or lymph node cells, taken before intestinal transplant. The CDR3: CSVKLAGGPVTQYF. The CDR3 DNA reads TGCAGCGTGAAACTAGCGGGAGGGCCGGTTACGCAGTATTTT.